A selection of T cell receptor beta chains follows, all from one sample in a study of T cell responses to AZD1222 COVID-19 vaccine. Measured with immunoSEQ multiplex PCR; TCRdb has only the in-frame clones, and not every one. This table holds about 130,000 clones, 88% found once. The source material was peripheral blood, sampled on day 0 of AZD1222 vaccination. These receptors all come from an adult in good health. CDR3s include the opening cysteine and the closing phenylalanine or tryptophan. Each record gives: D gene, J gene, V gene, CDR3 DNA, CDR3 protein. The D gene is left open where the match is weak.

TRBD1,TRBJ1-1,TRBV7-9,TGTGCCAGCAGCTCTGACAGGGGGCGGAGGACTGAAGCTTTCTTT,CASSSDRGRRTEAFF
TRBD1,TRBJ1-5,TRBV6-5,TGTGCCAGCACTCCGGGACAGGCGAATCAGCCCCAGCATTTT,CASTPGQANQPQHF
-,TRBJ1-5,TRBV15,TGTGCCACCAGCACCAGTGGACCGCCCGATCAGCCCCAGCATTTT,CATSTSGPPDQPQHF
-,TRBJ2-7,TRBV7-2,TGTGCCAGCAGCTTCACCGGGACCCCCTCGTACTTC,CASSFTGTPSYF
TRBD1,TRBJ1-2,TRBV5-4,TGTGCCAGCAGCAAACAGGGGGGTGGCTATGGCTACACCTTC,CASSKQGGGYGYTF
TRBD1,TRBJ2-7,TRBV5-1,TGCGCCAGCAGCTTGAAGGGACAGGGGGCTACCGAGCAGTACTTC,CASSLKGQGATEQYF
-,TRBJ1-1,TRBV27,TGTGCCAGCAGTCCCAGAGTCAGTAGGACTGAAGCTTTCTTT,CASSPRVSRTEAFF
-,TRBJ2-7,TRBV12-3/TRBV12-4,TGTGCCAGCAGAATACAGGGATCCTACGAGCAGTACTTC,CASRIQGSYEQYF
-,TRBJ2-7,TRBV4-1,TGCGCCAGCAGCCACTTCTACGAGCAGTACTTC,CASSHFYEQYF
-,TRBJ2-7,TRBV4-3,TGCGCCAGCAGCCAAGAGACATATGGCAGGGCTACCTACGAGCAGTACTTC,CASSQETYGRATYEQYF
TRBD2,TRBJ2-2,TRBV19,TGTGCCAGCGGGGGGACTAGCGGGACCGGGGAGCTGTTTTTT,CASGGTSGTGELFF
-,TRBJ1-5,TRBV7-9,TGTGCCAGCAGCTTAGGAGCAGAAGTCAATCAGCCCCAGCATTTT,CASSLGAEVNQPQHF
TRBD2,TRBJ2-3,TRBV7-8,TGTGCCAGCAGCTCTCCAACTAGCGCTTATACGCAGTATTTT,CASSSPTSAYTQYF
TRBD2,TRBJ2-1,TRBV4-3,TGCGCCAGCAGCCAAGGTACGGCGGGAGACAACGAGCAGTTCTTC,CASSQGTAGDNEQFF
-,TRBJ1-1,TRBV5-4,TGTGCCAGCAGCTTCGGACGCATGAACACTGAAGCTTTCTTT,CASSFGRMNTEAFF
-,TRBJ2-3,TRBV5-1,TGCGCCAGCAGCCAGCAGGGCACAGATACGCAGTATTTT,CASSQQGTDTQYF
-,TRBJ2-2,TRBV7-9,TGTGCCAGCAGCTTAACAGGGTCGTACACCGGGGAGCTGTTTTTT,CASSLTGSYTGELFF
-,TRBJ1-2,TRBV12-3/TRBV12-4,TGTGCCAGCACCCTACGAAGGGGATATGGCTACACCTTC,CASTLRRGYGYTF